Given below is one TCR beta chain in context. V gave up 3 bases and J gave up 5 bases, with 23 bases separating them. This CDR3 has 17 residues. Germline CDR1 KGHSH, CDR2 LQKENI. This sample is part of a study of blood T cell repertoires in COVID-19. The table came from immunoSEQ multiplex PCR; TCRdb's copy has only in-frame clones and leaves some out. The data show more than 75,000 clones, 80% to 85% seen once. The receptor was derived from a woman aged 80 or over with active or convalescent COVID-19. What was sequenced was peripheral blood. V usage is TRBV18 and J usage is TRBJ2-7, with D maybe TRBD2 (6 bases). The chain's CDR3 is CASSPGPLWAGSDEQYF. The CDR3 nucleotides are TGTGCCAGCTCACCGGGCCCCCTATGGGCGGGGTCTGACGAGCAGTACTTC.